The clone carrying this T cell receptor (beta chain) was seen just once. The sample has other DNA sequences that encode this CDR3 too. The entry originates in a study of shared T cell receptors in the human thymus. This CDR3 contains 11 residues. CDR1 is DFQATT and CDR2 is SNEGSKA in the germline V gene (reference sequence). The V gene lost 5 bases and the J gene lost 8 bases, with 10 bases spanning the gap. The repertoire was sequenced with immunoSEQ multiplex PCR; TCRdb's copy has only in-frame clones and lacks some. Among hundreds of thousands of clones listed, 75% to 80% were seen once. These data are also associated with another study on human thymus T cells. That source adds: Resected material from corrective heart surgery provided the thymus tissue analysed. Thymic repertoires overlap heavily among unrelated individuals, related research has reported.

The sequence derives from a boy in the first two years of life with a congenital heart defect. Sequencing was performed on thymocytes. This chain links TRBV20-1 with TRBJ2-1; tentatively, D is TRBD2 (6 bases). CDR3 in DNA: TGCAGTGCTGGAGGAGGGCATGAGCAGTTCTTC. Translating gives CSAGGGHEQFF.